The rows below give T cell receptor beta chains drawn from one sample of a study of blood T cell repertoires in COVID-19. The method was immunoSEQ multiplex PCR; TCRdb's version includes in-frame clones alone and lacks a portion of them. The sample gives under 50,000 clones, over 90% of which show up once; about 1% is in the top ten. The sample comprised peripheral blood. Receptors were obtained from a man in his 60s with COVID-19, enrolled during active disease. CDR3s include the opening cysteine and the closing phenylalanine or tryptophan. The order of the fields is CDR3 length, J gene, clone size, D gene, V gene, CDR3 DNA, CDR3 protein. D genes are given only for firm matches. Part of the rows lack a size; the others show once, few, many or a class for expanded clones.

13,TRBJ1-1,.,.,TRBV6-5,TGTGCCAGCAGCACACGGCCGGGCACTGAAGCTTTCTTT,CASSTRPGTEAFF
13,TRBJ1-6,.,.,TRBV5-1,TGCGCCAGCAGCCCCGAGATAAATTCACCCCTCCACTTT,CASSPEINSPLHF
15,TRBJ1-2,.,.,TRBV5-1,TGCGCCAGCAGCTTGTCCGGGAATTTAGTCTATGGCTACACCTTC,CASSLSGNLVYGYTF
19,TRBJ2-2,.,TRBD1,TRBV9,TGTGCCAGCAGCGGACTCCGCCGACAGGGGGTACGAGACACCGGGGAGCTGTTTTTT,CASSGLRRQGVRDTGELFF
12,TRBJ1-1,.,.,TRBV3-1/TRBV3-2,TGTGCCAGCAACAGGGTGGGTACTGAAGCTTTCTTT,CASNRVGTEAFF
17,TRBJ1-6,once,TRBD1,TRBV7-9,TGTGCCAGCAGCCCCGAGACAGGGGGCTTTGGAAATTCACCCCTCCACTTT,CASSPETGGFGNSPLHF
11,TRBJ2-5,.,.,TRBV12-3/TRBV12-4,TGTGCCAGCAGGGTCGGGGGACCCCAGTACTTC,CASRVGGPQYF
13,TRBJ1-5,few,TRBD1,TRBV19,TGTGCCAGTAGGGACAGGGGGGCCCAGACCCAGCATTTT,CASRDRGAQTQHF
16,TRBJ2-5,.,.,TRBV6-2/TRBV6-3,TGTGCCAGCAGTTACTCGCCCGGTGGAGTTCAAGAGACCCAGTACTTC,CASSYSPGGVQETQYF
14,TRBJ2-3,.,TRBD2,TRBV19,TGTGCCAGTAGGTCTCGGACTAGCTCGTATACGCAGTATTTT,CASRSRTSSYTQYF
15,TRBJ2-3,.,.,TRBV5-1,TGCGCCAGCAGGTCGGGCAGGGGCCTGCAGGATACGCAGTATTTT,CASRSGRGLQDTQYF
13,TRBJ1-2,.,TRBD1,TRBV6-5,TGTGCCAGCGGGACAGGGGCGGAAGGTGGCTACACCTTC,CASGTGAEGGYTF
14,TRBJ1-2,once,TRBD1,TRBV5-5,TGTGCCAGCAGCTTGGGACAGGGTAACTATGGCTACACCTTC,CASSLGQGNYGYTF
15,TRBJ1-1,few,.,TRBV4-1,TGCGCCAGCAGCCAAGAAGGGGGTGGGAGCACTGAAGCTTTCTTT,CASSQEGGGSTEAFF
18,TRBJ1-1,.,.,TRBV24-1,TGTGCCACCAGTGATTCATTTGGGGGGGGCAGGGCTGACACTGAAGCTTTCTTT,CATSDSFGGGRADTEAFF
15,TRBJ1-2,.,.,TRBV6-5,TGTGCCAGCAGTTACTCTAACCGGGGGGCGGTGGGCTACACCTTC,CASSYSNRGAVGYTF
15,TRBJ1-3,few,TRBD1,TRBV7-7,TGTGCTAGCAGCCCAGGGACAGGGGGTAGAAACACCATATATTTT,CASSPGTGGRNTIYF
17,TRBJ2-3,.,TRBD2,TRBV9,TGTGCCAGCAGCCCCGTTGGGGCTAGCGGTAGCACAGATACGCAGTATTTT,CASSPVGASGSTDTQYF
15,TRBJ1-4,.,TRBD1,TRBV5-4,TGTGCCAGCAGCCCAACAGGGGCGGATGATGAAAAACTGTTTTTT,CASSPTGADDEKLFF
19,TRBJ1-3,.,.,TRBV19,TGTGCCAGTCGAAAAAGGGGGAGTGTCACAGGAAAAACTGGAAACACCATATATTTT,CASRKRGSVTGKTGNTIYF
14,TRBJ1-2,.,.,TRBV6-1,TGTGCCAGCAGTGAAGGATTCCAGGGCTATGGCTACACCTTC,CASSEGFQGYGYTF
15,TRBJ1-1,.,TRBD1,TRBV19,TGTGCCAGTATACTCCGGGACAGGGGGAACACTGAAGCTTTCTTT,CASILRDRGNTEAFF